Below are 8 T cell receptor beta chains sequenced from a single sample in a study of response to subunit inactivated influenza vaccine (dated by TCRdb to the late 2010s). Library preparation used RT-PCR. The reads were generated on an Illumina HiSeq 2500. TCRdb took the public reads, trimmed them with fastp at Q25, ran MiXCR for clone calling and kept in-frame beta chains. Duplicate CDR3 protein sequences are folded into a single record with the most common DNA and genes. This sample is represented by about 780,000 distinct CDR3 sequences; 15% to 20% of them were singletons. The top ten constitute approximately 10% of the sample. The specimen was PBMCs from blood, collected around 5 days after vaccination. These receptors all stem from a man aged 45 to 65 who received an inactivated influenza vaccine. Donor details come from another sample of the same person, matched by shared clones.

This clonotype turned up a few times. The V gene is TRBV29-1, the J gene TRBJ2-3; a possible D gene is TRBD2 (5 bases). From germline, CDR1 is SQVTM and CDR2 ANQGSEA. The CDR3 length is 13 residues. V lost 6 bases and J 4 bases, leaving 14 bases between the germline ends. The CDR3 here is CSVGLIVADTQYF. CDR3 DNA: TGCAGCGTCGGACTCATTGTTGCAGATACGCAGTATTTT.

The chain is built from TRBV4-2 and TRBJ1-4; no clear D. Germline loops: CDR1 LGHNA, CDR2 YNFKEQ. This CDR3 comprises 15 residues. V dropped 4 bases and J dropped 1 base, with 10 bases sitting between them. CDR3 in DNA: TGTGCCAGCAGCCCGAATTGGGGAACTAATGAAAAACTGTTTTTT. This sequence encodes CASSPNWGTNEKLFF.

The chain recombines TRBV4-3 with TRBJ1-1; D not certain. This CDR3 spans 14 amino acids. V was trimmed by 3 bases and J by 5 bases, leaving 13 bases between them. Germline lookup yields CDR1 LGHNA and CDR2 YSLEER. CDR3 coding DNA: TGCGCCAGCAGCCAGACGGCTGTAGATACTGAAGCTTTCTTT. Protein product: CASSQTAVDTEAFF.

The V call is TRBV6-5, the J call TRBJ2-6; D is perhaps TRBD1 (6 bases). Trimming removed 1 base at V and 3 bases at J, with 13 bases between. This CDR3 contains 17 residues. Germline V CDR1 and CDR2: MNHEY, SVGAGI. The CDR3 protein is CASSYFGRGNGANVLTF. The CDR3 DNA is TGTGCCAGCAGTTACTTCGGCAGGGGTAATGGGGCCAACGTCCTGACTTTC.

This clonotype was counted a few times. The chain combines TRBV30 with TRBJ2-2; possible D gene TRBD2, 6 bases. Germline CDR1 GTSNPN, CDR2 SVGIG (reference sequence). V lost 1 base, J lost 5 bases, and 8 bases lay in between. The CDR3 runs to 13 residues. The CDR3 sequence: CAWSAGLTGELFF. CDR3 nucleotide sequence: TGTGCCTGGAGTGCGGGACTTACCGGGGAGCTGTTTTTT.

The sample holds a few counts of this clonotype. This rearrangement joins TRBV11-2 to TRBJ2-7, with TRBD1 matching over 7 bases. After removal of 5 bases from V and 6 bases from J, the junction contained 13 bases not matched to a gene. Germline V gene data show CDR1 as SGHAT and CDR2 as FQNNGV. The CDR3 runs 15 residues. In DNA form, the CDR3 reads TGTGCCAGCAGCGGCCACAGGGGTCGTGCTATCGAGCAGTACTTC. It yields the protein CASSGHRGRAIEQYF. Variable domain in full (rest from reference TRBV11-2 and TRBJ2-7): EAGVAQSPRYKIIEKRQSVAFWCNPISGHATLYWYQQILGQGPKLLIQFQNNGVVDDSQLPKDRFSAERLKGVDSTLKIQPAKLEDSAVYLCASSGHRGRAIEQYFGPGTRLTVT.

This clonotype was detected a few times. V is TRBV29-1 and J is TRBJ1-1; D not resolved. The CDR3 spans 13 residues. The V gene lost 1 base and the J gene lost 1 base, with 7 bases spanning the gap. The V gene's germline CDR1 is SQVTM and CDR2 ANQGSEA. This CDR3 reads CSVEGRQNTEAFF. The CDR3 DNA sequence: TGCAGCGTTGAAGGGAGACAGAACACTGAAGCTTTCTTT.

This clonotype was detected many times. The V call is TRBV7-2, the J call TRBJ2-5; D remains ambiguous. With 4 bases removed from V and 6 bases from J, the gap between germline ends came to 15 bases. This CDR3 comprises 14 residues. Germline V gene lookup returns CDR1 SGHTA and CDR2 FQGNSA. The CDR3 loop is CASSSSQIKQTQYF. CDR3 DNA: TGTGCCAGCAGCTCGAGCCAGATCAAGCAGACCCAGTACTTC.